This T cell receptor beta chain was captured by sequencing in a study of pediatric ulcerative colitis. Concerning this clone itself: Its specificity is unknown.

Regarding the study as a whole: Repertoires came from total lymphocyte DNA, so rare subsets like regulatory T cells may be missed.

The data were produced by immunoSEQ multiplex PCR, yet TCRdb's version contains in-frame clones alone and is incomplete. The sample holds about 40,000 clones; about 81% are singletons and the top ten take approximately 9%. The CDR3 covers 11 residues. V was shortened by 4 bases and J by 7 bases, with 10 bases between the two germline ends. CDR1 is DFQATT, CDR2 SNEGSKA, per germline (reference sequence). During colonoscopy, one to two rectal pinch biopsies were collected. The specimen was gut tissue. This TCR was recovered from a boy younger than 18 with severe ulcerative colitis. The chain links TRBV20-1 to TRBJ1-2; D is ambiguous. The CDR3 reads CSANLEGGYTF. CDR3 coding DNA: TGCAGTGCTAACCTAGAGGGTGGCTACACCTTC.